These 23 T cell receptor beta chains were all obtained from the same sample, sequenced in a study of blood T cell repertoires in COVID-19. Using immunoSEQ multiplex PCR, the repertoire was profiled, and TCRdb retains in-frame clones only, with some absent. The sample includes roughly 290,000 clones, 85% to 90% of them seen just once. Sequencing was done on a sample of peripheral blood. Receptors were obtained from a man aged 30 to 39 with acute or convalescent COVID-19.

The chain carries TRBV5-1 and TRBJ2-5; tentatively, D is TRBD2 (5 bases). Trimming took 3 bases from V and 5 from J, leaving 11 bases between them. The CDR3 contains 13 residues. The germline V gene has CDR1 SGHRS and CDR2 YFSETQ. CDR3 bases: TGCGCCAGCAGCTCGAGGACTGCGGAGACCCAGTACTTC. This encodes CASSSRTAETQYF.

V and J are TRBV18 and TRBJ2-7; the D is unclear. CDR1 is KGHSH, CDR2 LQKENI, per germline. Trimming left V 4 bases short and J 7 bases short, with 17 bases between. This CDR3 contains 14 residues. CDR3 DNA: TGTGCCAGCTCACAGATCGGTACCTACTGGGAGCAGTACTTC. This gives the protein CASSQIGTYWEQYF.

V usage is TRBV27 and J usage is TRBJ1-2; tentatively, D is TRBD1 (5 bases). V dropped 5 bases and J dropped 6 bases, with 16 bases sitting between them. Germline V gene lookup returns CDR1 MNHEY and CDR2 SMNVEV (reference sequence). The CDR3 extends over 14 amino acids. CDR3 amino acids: CASSNRLGPNGYTF. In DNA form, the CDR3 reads TGTGCCAGCAGTAACAGGCTCGGCCCGAATGGCTACACCTTC.

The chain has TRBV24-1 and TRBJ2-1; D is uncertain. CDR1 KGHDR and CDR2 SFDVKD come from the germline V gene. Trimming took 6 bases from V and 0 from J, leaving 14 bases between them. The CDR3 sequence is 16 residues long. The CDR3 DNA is TGTGCCACCAGTAAACCGACTGCTAGCTCCTACAATGAGCAGTTCTTC. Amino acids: CATSKPTASSYNEQFF.

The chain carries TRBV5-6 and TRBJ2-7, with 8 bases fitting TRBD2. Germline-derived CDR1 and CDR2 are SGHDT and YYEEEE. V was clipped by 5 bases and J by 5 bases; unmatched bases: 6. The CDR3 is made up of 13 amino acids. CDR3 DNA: TGTGCCAGCAGGTCGGGACTAGTAAACGAGCAGTACTTC. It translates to CASRSGLVNEQYF.

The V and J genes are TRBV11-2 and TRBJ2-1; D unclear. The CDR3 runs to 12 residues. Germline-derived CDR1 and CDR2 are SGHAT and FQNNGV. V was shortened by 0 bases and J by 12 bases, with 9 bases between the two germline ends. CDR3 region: CASSLDRSVQFF. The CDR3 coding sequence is TGTGCCAGCAGCTTAGACAGGTCCGTGCAGTTCTTC.

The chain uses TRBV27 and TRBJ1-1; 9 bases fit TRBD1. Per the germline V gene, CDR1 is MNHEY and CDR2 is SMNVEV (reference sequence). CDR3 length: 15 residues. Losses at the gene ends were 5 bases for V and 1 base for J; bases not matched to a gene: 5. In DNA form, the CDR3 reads TGTGCCAGCAGTCGGGAGGGACAGGGGAACACTGAAGCTTTCTTT. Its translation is CASSREGQGNTEAFF.

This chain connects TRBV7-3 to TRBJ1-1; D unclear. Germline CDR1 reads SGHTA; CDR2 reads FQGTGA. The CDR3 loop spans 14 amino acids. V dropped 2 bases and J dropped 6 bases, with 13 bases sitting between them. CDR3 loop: CASSLVGEGSEAFF. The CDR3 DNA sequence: TGTGCCAGCAGCTTAGTCGGGGAGGGCTCTGAAGCTTTCTTT. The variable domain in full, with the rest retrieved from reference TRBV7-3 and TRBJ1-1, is GAGVSQTPSNKVTEKGKYVELRCDPISGHTALYWYRQSLGQGPEFLIYFQGTGAADDSGLPNDRFFAVRPEGSVSTLKIQRTERGDSAVYLCASSLVGEGSEAFFGQGTRLTVV.

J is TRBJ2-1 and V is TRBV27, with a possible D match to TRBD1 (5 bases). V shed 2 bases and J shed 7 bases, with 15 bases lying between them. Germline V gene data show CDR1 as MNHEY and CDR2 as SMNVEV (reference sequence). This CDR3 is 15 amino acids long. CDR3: CASSLEAQGTNEQFF. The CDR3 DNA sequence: TGTGCCAGCAGTTTAGAGGCGCAGGGAACTAATGAGCAGTTCTTC.

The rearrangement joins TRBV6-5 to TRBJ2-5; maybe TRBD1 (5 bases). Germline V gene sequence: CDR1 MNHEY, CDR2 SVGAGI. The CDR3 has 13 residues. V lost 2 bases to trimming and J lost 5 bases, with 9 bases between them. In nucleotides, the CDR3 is TGTGCCAGCAGTTACGGGGCGAGGGAGACCCAGTACTTC. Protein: CASSYGARETQYF.

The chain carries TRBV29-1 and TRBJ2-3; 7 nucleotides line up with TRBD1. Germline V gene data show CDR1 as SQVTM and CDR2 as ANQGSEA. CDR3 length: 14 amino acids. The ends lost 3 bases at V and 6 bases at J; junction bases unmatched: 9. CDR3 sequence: CSVDSGTASDTQYF. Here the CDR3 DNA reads TGCAGCGTTGATTCCGGGACAGCCTCCGATACGCAGTATTTT.

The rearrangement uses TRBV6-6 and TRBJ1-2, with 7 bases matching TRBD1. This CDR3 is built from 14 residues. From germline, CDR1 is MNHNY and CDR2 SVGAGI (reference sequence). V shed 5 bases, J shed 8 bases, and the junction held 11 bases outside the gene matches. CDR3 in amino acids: CASSPQGDKGGYTF. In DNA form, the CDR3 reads TGTGCCAGCAGTCCCCAGGGGGATAAGGGGGGCTACACCTTC.

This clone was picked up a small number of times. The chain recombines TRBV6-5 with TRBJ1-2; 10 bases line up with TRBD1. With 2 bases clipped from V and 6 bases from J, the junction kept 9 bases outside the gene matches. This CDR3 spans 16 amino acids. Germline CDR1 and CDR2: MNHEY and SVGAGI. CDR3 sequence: CASSYDRGRIIDGYTF. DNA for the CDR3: TGTGCCAGCAGTTACGACAGGGGGCGTATAATTGATGGCTACACCTTC.

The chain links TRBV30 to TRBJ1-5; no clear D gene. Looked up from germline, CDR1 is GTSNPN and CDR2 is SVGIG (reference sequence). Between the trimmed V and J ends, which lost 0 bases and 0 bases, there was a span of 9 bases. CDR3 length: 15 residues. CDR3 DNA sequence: TGTGCCTGGAGTGTACAATCAGGTAGCAATCAGCCCCAGCATTTT. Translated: CAWSVQSGSNQPQHF. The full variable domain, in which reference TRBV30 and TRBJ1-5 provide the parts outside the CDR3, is SQTIHQWPATLVQPVGSPLSLECTVEGTSNPNLYWYRQAAGRGLQLLFYSVGIGQISSEVPQNLSASRPQDRQFILSSKKLLLSDSGFYLCAWSVQSGSNQPQHFGDGTRLSIL.

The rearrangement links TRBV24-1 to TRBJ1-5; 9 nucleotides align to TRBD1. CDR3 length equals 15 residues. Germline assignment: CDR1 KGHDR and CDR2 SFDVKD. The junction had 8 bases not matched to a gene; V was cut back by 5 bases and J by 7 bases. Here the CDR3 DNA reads TGTGCCACCAGTGCCGGGACAGGGAACGACCAGCCCCAGCATTTT. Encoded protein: CATSAGTGNDQPQHF.

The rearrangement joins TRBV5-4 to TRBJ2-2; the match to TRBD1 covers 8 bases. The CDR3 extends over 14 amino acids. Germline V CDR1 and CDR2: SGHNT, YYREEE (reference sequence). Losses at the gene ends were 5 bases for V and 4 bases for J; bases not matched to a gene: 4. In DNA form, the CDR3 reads TGTGCCAGCAGACGGACAGGGTCCACCGGGGAGCTGTTTTTT. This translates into CASRRTGSTGELFF.

The CDR3 loop reads CASSPRPGQGAFGYTF. CDR3 nucleotides: TGTGCCAGCAGTCCCCGACCGGGACAGGGAGCATTTGGCTACACCTTC. J is TRBJ1-2 and V is TRBV27; 9 bases match TRBD1. Germline CDR1 reads MNHEY; CDR2 reads SMNVEV (reference sequence). The CDR3 totals 16 residues. The J segment lost 7 bases and the V segment lost 5 bases, leaving 14 bases of the junction unmatched.

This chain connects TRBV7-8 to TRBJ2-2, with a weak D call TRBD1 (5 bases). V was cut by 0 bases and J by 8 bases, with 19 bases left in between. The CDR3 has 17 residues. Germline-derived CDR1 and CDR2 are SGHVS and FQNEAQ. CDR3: CASSLARFTQGAGELFF. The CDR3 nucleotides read TGTGCCAGCAGCTTAGCGCGGTTCACCCAAGGGGCTGGGGAGCTGTTTTTT.

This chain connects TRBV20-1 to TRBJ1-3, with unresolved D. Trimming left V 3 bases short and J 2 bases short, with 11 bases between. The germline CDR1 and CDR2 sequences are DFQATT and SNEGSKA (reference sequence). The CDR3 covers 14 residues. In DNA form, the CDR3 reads TGCAGTGCTAGTCCGGGGTTAACTGGAAACACCATATATTTT. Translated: CSASPGLTGNTIYF.

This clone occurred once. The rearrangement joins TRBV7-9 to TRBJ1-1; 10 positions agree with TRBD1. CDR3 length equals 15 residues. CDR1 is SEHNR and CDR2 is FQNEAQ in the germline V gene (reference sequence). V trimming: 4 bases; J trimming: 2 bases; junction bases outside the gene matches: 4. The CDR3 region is CASSYGTGANTEAFF. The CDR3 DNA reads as TGTGCCAGCAGCTACGGGACAGGGGCTAACACTGAAGCTTTCTTT. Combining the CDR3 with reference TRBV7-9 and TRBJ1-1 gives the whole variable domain DTGVSQNPRHKITKRGQNVTFRCDPISEHNRLYWYRQTLGQGPEFLTYFQNEAQLEKSRLLSDRFSAERPKGSFSTLEIQRTEQGDSAMYLCASSYGTGANTEAFFGQGTRLTVV.

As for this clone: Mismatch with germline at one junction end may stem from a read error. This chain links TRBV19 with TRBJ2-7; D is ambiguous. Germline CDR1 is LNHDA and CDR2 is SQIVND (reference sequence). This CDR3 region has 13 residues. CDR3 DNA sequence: TGTGCCAGCAGTATTCCCGAATCCGGGGAGCAGTACTTC. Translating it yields CASSIPESGEQYF. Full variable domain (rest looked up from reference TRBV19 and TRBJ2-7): DGGITQSPKYLFRKEGQNVTLSCEQNLNHDAMYWYRQDPGQGLRLIYYSQIVNDFQKGDIAEGYSVSREKKESFPLTVTSAQKNPTAFYLCASSIPESGEQYFGPGTRLTVT.

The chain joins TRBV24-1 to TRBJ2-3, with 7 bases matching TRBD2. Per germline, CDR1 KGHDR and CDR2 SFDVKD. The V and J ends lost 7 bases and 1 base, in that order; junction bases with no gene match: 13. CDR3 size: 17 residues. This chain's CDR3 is CATSAPRAGEGTDTQYF. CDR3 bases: TGTGCCACCAGCGCCCCGCGGGCGGGGGAGGGCACAGATACGCAGTATTTT.

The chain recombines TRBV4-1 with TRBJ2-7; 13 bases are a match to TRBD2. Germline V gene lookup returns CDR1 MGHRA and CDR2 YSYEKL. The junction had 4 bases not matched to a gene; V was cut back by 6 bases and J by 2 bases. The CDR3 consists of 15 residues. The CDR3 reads CASRPLAGGTYEQYF. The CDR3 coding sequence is TGCGCCAGCAGACCACTAGCGGGGGGGACCTACGAGCAGTACTTC.